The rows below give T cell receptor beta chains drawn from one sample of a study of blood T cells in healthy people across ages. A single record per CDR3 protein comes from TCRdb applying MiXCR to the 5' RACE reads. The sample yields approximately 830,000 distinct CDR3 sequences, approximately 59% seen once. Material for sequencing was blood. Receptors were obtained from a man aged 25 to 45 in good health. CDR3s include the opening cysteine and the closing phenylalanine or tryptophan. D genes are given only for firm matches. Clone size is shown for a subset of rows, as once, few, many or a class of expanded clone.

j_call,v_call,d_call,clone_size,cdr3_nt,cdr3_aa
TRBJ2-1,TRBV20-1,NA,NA,TGCAGTGCAACCCCCACCAGGCATGAGCAGTTCTTC,CSATPTRHEQFF
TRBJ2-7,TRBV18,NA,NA,TGTGCCGGCTCACCAAGGGGACACTCACCCTACGAGCAGTACTTC,CAGSPRGHSPYEQYF
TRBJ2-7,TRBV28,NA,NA,TGTGCCAGCAGAAGGGGCAACCCCTCCTACGAGCAGTACTTC,CASRRGNPSYEQYF
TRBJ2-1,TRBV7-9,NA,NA,TGTGCCAGCAGCTCTCCCAGGGGTACAAGCAATGAGCAGTTCTTC,CASSSPRGTSNEQFF
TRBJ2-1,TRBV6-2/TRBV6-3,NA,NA,TGTGCCAGCGGGCCCCGGGCCGAAGGGTTCTTC,CASGPRAEGFF
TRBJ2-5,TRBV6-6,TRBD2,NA,TGTGCCATCCGACACGGGACTAGCGGGGGAGAAGAGACCCAGTACTTC,CAIRHGTSGGEETQYF
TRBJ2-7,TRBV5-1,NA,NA,TGCGCCAGCAGCTTGGCCAGGTTCACCTACGAGCAGTACTTC,CASSLARFTYEQYF
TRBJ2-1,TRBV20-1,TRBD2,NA,TGCAGTGCTCTACATAGCGGGGGCTACAATGAGCAGTTCTTC,CSALHSGGYNEQFF
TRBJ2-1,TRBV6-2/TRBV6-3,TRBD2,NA,TGTGCCAGCAGTCTAACTAGCGGGCCCAATGAGCAGTTCTTC,CASSLTSGPNEQFF
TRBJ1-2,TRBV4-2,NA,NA,TGTGCCAGCAGTCCACTCGACAGCGCCCATCACTATGGCTACACCTTC,CASSPLDSAHHYGYTF
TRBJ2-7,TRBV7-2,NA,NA,TGTGCCAGCAGCCCCCAGACGGAAGCTAATGAGCAGTACTTC,CASSPQTEANEQYF
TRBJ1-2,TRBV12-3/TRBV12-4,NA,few,TGTGCCAGCACCAGGGACCGGCGGGGCTACACCTTC,CASTRDRRGYTF
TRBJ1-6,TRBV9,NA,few,TGTGCCAGCAGTGGGAGCTCCTATAATTCACCCCTCCACTTT,CASSGSSYNSPLHF
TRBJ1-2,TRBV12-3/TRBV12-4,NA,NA,TGTGCCAGCAGTTCGTGGAGGGAAAACGGCTACACCTTC,CASSSWRENGYTF
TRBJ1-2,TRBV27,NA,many,TGTGCCAGCAGTCAAACCAGATACTATGGCTACACCTTC,CASSQTRYYGYTF
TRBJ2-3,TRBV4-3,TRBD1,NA,TGCGCCAGCAGCCAAGATTCTAGGGGGACAGGGAGGACAGATACGCAGTATTTT,CASSQDSRGTGRTDTQYF
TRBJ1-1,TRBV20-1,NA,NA,TGCAGTGCAAACAGGATTGGGGTCGGTCAGAACACTGAAGCTTTCTTT,CSANRIGVGQNTEAFF
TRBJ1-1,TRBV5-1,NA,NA,TGCGCCAGCAGCTTGGAAGGGGCTCTGACTGAAGCTTTCTTT,CASSLEGALTEAFF
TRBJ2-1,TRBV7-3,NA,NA,TGTGCCAGCAGCTTACACCAGGGATATGAGCAGTTCTTC,CASSLHQGYEQFF
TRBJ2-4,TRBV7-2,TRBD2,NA,TGTGCCAGCAGCTTAGCGGGGCTAGCGGGGGCCCAACGCAAAAACATTCAGTACTTC,CASSLAGLAGAQRKNIQYF
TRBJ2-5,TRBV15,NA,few,TGTGCCACCAGCGAGGCACAAGAGACCCAGTACTTC,CATSEAQETQYF
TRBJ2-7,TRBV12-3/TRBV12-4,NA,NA,TGTGCCAGCAGTTCCACTGTAGGCGGTTACGAGCAGTACTTC,CASSSTVGGYEQYF
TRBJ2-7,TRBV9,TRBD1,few,TGTGCCAGCAGCGTAGACGGACAGGGTAGTTTCCACGAGCAGTACTTC,CASSVDGQGSFHEQYF
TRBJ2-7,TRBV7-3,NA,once,TGTGCCAGCAGCTTTGGGGCAGCAACGGCCGAGCAGTACTTC,CASSFGAATAEQYF
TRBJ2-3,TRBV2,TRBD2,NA,TGTGCCAGCAGTGAAGTAGCGGGGGCCTTCACAGATACGGAGTATTTT,CASSEVAGAFTDTEYF
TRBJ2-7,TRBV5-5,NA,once,TGTGCCAGCAGCCCCCAGTGGGCGTCCGAGCAGTACTTC,CASSPQWASEQYF
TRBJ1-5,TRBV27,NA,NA,TGTGCCAGCAGTGTTGCCTCCGAGGGTGGCAATCAGCCCCAGCATTTT,CASSVASEGGNQPQHF
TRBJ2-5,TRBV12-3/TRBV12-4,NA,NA,TGTGCCAACAGTTTAGAGCAGGGGGGCAGAGAGACCCAGTACTTC,CANSLEQGGRETQYF
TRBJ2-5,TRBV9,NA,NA,TGTGCCAGCAGCGTCTCCATTGGGGAGACCCAGTACTTC,CASSVSIGETQYF
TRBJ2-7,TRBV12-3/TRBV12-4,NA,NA,TGTGCCAGCAGTTTAGCCAGGCCTTCCTACGAGCAGTACTTC,CASSLARPSYEQYF
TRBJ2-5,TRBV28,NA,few,TGTGCCAGCACCCCAGACAGGGAGGACCAAGAGACCCAGTACTTC,CASTPDREDQETQYF
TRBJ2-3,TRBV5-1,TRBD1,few,TGCGCCAGCAGCTTGGCTCTGGGACAGGGGGCGGTCAACACAGATACGCAGTATTTT,CASSLALGQGAVNTDTQYF
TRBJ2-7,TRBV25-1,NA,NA,TGTGCCAGCAGATCACATGGGGCCGAGCAGTACTTC,CASRSHGAEQYF
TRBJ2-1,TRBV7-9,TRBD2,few,TGTGCCAGCAGCCCTCGGACTAGCGACAATGAGCAGTTCTTC,CASSPRTSDNEQFF
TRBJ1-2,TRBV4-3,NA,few,TGCGCCAGCAGCCAAGATTTGGGGTTTGAGGCTAACTATGGCTACACCTTC,CASSQDLGFEANYGYTF
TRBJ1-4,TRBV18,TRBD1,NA,TGTGCCAGCTCACCGCCGGGACAGGGTGAAAAACTGTTTTTT,CASSPPGQGEKLFF
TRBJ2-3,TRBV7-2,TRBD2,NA,TGTGCCAGCAGCTTAGTTCTGCGGGGGGGCCCCCCAAATACGCAGTATTTT,CASSLVLRGGPPNTQYF
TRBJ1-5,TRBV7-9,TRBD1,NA,TGTGCCAGCAGTTCCCAGGGGGCAAGCAATCAGCCCCAGCATTTT,CASSSQGASNQPQHF
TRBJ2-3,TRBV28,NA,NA,TGTGCCAGCAGCCCACCGGGGGCCACAGATACGCAGTATTTT,CASSPPGATDTQYF
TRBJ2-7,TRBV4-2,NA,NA,TGTGCCAGCAGCCAAGCTTTCGCGGATGAGCAGTACTTC,CASSQAFADEQYF
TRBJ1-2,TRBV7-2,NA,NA,TGTGCCAGCAGCCCAGACACGAACTATGGCTGCACCTTC,CASSPDTNYGCTF
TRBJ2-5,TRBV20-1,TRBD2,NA,TGCAGTGCAAGCCGGGGGGGCCATATATATAAAGAGACCCAGTACTTC,CSASRGGHIYKETQYF
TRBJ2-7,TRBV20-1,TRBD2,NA,TGCAGTGCTACCGGGACTAGCAACGTCGAGCAGTACTTC,CSATGTSNVEQYF
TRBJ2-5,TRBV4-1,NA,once,TGCGCCAGCAGTAACCCCCGGGACAACCAGGAGACCCAGTACTTC,CASSNPRDNQETQYF
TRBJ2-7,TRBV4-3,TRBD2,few,TGCGCCAGCAGCCAAGATCTGGTAGCGGGGGGCCGGGGCTCCTACGAGCAGTACTTC,CASSQDLVAGGRGSYEQYF
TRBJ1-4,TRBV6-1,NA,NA,TGTGCCAGCAGCCGGAAGGGAGGAGGAGATGAAAAACTGTTTTTT,CASSRKGGGDEKLFF